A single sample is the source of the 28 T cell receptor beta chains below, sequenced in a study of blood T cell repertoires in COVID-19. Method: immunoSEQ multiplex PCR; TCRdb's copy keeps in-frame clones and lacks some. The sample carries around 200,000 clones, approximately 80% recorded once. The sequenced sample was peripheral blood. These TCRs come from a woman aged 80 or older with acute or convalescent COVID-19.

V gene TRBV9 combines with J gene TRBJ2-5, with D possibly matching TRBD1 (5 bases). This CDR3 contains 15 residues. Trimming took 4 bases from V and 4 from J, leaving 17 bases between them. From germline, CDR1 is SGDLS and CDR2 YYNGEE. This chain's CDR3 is CASSSQGGFGETQYF. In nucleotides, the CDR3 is TGTGCCAGCAGCTCTCAGGGTGGGTTTGGAGAGACCCAGTACTTC. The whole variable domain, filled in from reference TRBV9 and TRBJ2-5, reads DSGVTQTPKHLITATGQRVTLRCSPRSGDLSVYWYQQSLDQGLQFLIQYYNGEERAKGNILERFSAQQFPDLHSELNLSSLELGDSALYFCASSSQGGFGETQYFGPGTRLLVL.

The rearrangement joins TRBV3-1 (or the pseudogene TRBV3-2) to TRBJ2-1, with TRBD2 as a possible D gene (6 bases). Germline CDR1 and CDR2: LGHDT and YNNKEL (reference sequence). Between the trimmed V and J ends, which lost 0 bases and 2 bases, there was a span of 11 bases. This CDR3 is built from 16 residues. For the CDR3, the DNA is TGTGCCAGCAGCCAAGATGGCGCGGGGACCTACAATGAGCAGTTCTTC. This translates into CASSQDGAGTYNEQFF.

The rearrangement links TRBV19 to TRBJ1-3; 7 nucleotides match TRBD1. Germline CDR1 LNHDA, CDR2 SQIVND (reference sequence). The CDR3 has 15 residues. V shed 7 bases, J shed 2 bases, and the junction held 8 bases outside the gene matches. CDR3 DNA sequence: TGTGCCAGTACAAAAACAGGGGTGGCTGGAAACACCATATATTTT. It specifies CASTKTGVAGNTIYF. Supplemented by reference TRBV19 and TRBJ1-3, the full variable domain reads DGGITQSPKYLFRKEGQNVTLSCEQNLNHDAMYWYRQDPGQGLRLIYYSQIVNDFQKGDIAEGYSVSREKKESFPLTVTSAQKNPTAFYLCASTKTGVAGNTIYFGEGSWLTVV.

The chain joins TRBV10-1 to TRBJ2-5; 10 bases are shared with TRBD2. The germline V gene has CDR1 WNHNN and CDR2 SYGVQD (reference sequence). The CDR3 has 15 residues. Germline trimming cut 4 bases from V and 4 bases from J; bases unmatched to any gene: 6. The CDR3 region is CASSGTSGTRETQYF. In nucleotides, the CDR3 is TGCGCCAGCAGTGGCACTAGCGGGACCCGAGAGACCCAGTACTTC.

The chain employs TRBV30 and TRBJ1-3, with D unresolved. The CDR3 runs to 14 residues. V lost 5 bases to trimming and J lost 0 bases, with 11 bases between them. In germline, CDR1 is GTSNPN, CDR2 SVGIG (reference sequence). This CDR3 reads CAWEVGSSGNTIYF. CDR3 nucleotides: TGTGCCTGGGAGGTCGGGAGCTCTGGAAACACCATATATTTT.

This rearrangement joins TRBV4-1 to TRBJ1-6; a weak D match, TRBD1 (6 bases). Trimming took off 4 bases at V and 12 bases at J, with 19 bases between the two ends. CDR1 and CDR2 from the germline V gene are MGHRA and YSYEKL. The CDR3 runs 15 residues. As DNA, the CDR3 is TGCGCCAGCAGCCGCACTTTAGGACAGACTCAACCCCTCCACTTT. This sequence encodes CASSRTLGQTQPLHF.

The CDR3 DNA is TGTGCCAGCTCACCGATAGGACAGATCATGAACACTGAAGCTTTCTTT. It is translated as CASSPIGQIMNTEAFF. The V call is TRBV18, the J call TRBJ1-1, with D possibly matching TRBD1 (6 bases). In germline, CDR1 is KGHSH, CDR2 LQKENI. Trimming removed 3 bases at V and 0 bases at J, with 14 bases between. The CDR3 sequence is 16 residues long.

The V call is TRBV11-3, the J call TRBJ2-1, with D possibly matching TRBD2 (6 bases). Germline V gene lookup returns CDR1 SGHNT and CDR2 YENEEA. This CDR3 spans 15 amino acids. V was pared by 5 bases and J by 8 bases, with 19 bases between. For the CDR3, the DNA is TGTGCCAGCAGCCTTACAGCGGGCATTACGGATGAGCAGTTCTTC. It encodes CASSLTAGITDEQFF. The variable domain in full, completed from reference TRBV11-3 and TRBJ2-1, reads EAGVVQSPRYKIIEKKQPVAFWCNPISGHNTLYWYLQNLGQGPELLIRYENEEAVDDSQLPKDRFSAERLKGVDSTLKIQPAELGDSAVYLCASSLTAGITDEQFFGPGTRLTVL.

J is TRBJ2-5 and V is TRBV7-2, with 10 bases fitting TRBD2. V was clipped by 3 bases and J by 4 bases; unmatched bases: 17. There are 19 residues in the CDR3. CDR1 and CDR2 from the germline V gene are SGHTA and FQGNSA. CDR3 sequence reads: CASSFLPMTSGLTGETQYF. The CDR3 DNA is TGTGCCAGCAGCTTCCTTCCGATGACTAGCGGGCTAACAGGAGAGACCCAGTACTTC.

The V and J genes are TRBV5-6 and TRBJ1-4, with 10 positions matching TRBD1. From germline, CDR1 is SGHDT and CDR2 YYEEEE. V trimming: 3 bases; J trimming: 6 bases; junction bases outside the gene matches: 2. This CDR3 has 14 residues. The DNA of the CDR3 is TGTGCCAGCAGCTCCGGGACAGGGGATGAAAAACTGTTTTTT. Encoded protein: CASSSGTGDEKLFF.

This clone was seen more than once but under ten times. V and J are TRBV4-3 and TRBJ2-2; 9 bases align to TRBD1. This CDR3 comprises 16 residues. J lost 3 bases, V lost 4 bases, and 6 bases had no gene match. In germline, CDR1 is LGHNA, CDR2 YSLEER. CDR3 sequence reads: CASSPTGGRDTGELFF. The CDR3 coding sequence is TGCGCCAGCAGCCCTACAGGGGGCCGGGACACCGGGGAGCTGTTTTTT.

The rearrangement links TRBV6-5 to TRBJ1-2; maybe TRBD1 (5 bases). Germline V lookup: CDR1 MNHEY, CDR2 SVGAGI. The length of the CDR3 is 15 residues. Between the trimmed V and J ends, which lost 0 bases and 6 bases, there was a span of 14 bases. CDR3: CASSYSVGRGDGYTF. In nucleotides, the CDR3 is TGTGCCAGCAGTTACTCGGTAGGGCGGGGGGATGGCTACACCTTC.

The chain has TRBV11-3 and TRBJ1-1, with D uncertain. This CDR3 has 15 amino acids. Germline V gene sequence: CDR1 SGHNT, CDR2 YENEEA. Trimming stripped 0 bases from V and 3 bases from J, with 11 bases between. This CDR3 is CASSLDSRVDTEAFF. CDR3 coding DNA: TGTGCCAGCAGCTTAGATAGTCGGGTTGACACTGAAGCTTTCTTT.

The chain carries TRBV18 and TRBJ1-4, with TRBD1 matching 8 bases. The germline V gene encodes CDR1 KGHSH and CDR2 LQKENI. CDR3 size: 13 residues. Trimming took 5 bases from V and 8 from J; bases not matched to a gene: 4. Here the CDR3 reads CASSMAGGEKLFF. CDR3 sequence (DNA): TGTGCCAGCTCAATGGCAGGGGGCGAAAAACTGTTTTTT.

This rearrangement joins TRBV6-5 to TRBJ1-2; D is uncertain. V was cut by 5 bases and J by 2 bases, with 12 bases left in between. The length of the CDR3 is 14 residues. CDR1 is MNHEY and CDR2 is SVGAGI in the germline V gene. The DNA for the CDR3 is TGTGCCAGCAGTCGCCTCGGAGCGAACTATGGCTACACCTTC. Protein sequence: CASSRLGANYGYTF.

As DNA, the CDR3 is TGCGCCAGCAGCTTGGGGCCGGGACAGGGTGAGACCCAGTACTTC. This translates into CASSLGPGQGETQYF. The rearrangement joins TRBV5-1 to TRBJ2-5; TRBD1 aligns across 9 bases. After removal of 0 bases from V and 5 bases from J, the junction contained 5 bases not matched to a gene. From germline, CDR1 is SGHRS and CDR2 YFSETQ. The CDR3 length is 15 residues.

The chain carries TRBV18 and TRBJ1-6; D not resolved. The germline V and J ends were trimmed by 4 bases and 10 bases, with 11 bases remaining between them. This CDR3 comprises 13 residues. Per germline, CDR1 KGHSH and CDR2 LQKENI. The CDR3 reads CASSRAAGSPLHF. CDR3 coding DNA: TGTGCCAGCTCACGAGCGGCAGGATCACCCCTCCACTTT.

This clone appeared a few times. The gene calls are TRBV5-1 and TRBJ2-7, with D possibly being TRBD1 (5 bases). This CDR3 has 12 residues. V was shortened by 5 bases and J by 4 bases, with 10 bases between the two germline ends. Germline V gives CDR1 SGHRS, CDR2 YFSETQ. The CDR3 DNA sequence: TGCGCCAGCAGATCCGACAGTTACGAGCAGTACTTC. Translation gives CASRSDSYEQYF.

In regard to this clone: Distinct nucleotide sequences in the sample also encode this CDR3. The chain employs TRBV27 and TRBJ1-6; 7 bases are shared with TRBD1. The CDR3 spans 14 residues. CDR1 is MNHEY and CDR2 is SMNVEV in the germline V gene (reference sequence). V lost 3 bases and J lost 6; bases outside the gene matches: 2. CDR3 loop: CASSFNRGNSPLHF. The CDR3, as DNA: TGTGCCAGCAGTTTTAACAGGGGTAATTCACCCCTCCACTTT.

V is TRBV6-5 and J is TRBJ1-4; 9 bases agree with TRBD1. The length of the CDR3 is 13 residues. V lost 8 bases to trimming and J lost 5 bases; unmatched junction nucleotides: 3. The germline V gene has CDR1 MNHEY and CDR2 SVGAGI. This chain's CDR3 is CASGGTGNEKLFF. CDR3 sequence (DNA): TGTGCCAGCGGGGGGACAGGGAATGAAAAACTGTTTTTT.

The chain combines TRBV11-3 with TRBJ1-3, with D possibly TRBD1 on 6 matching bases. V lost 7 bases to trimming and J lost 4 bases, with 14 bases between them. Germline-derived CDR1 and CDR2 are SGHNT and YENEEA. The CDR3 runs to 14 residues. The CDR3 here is CASTTLGTGNTIYF. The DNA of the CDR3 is TGTGCCAGCACCACGTTGGGGACAGGAAACACCATATATTTT.

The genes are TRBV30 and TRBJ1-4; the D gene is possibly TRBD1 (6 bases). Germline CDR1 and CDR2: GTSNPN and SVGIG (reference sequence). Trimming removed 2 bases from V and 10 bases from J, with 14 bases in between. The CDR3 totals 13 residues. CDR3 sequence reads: CAWSQGQDGKLFF. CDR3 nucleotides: TGTGCCTGGAGTCAGGGGCAGGACGGAAAACTGTTTTTT.

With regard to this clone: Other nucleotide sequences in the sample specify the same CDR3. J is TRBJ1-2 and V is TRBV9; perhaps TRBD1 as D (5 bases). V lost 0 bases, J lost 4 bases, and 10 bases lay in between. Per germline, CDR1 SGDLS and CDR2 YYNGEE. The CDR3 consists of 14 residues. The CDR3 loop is CASSVDPGGYGYTF. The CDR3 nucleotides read TGTGCCAGCAGCGTAGATCCCGGGGGCTATGGCTACACCTTC.

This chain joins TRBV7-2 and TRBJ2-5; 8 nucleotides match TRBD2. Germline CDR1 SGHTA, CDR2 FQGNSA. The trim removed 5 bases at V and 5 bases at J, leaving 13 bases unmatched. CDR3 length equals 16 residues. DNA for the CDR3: TGTGCCAGCAGCCAGACGCCGGGGGGGCGGGAGGAGACCCAGTACTTC. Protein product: CASSQTPGGREETQYF. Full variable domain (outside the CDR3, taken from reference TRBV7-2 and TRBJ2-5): GAGVSQSPSNKVTEKGKDVELRCDPISGHTALYWYRQSLGQGLEFLIYFQGNSAPDKSGLPSDRFSAERTGGSVSTLTIQRTQQEDSAVYLCASSQTPGGREETQYFGPGTRLLVL.

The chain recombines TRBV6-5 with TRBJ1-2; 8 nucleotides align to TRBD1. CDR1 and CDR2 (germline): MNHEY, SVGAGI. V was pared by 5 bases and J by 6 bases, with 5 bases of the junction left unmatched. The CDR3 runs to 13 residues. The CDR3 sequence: CASSTDREHGYTF. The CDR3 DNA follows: TGTGCCAGCAGTACGGACAGGGAACATGGCTACACCTTC.

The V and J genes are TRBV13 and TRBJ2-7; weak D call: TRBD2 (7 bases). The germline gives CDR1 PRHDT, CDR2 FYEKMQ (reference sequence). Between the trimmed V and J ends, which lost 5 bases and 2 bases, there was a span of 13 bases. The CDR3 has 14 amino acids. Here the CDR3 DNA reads TGTGCCAGCAGCCAACTAGGGGGGGCCTACGAGCAGTACTTC. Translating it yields CASSQLGGAYEQYF. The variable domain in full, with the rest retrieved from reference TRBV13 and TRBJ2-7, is AAGVIQSPRHLIKEKRETATLKCYPIPRHDTVYWYQQGPGQDPQFLISFYEKMQSDKGSIPDRFSAQQFSDYHSELNMSSLELGDSALYFCASSQLGGAYEQYFGPGTRLTVT.

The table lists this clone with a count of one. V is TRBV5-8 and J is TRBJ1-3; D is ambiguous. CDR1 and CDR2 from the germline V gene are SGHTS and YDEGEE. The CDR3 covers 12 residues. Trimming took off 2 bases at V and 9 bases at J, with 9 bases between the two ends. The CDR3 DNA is TGTGCCAGCAGCTTTACTACGGGCACCATATATTTT. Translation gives CASSFTTGTIYF.

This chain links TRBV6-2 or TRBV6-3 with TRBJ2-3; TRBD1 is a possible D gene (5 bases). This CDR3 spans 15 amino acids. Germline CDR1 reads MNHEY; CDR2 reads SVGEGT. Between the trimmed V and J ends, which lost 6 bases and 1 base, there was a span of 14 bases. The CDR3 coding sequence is TGTGCCAGCAGCCGCCTCAGGGCAGGCACAGATACGCAGTATTTT. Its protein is CASSRLRAGTDTQYF.